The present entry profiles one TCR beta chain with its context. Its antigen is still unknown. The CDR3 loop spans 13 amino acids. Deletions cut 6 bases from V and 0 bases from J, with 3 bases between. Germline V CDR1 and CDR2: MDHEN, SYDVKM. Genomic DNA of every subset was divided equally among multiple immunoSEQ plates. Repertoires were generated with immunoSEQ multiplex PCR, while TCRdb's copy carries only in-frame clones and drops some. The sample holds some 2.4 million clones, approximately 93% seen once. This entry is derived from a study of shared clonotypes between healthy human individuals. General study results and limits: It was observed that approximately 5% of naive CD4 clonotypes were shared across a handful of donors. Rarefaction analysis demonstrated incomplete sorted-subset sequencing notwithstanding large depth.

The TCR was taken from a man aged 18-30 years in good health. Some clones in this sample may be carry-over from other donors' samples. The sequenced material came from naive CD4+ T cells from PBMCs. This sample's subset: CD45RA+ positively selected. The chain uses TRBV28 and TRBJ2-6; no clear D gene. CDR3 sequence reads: CASRHSGANVLTF. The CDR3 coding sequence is TGTGCCAGCAGGCACTCTGGGGCCAACGTCCTGACTTTC.